Listed below are T cell receptor beta chains from one sample, sequenced in a study of blood T cell repertoires in COVID-19. TCRdb keeps only in-frame clones here, not all; method: immunoSEQ multiplex PCR. The table lists fewer than 250,000 clones, around 83% of them singletons. The source material was peripheral blood. The receptors originated from a woman aged 45-59 years with acute or convalescent COVID-19. The CDR3 runs from the conserved cysteine through the conserved F or W.

>TRBJ1-2|TRBV25-1
CASSEYRIGGAKDYGYTF
>TRBJ2-2|TRBV24-1
CATSAVAGRGSGTGELFF
>TRBJ1-5|TRBV5-6
CASSLGQYSNQPQHF
>TRBJ1-2|TRBV19
CASRPGQRYGYTF
>TRBJ2-3|TRBV9
CASSATSGRAPDTQYF
>TRBJ1-1|TRBV6-5
CASGPLLNTEAFF
>TRBJ2-2|TRBV5-1
CASSPATTGELFF
>TRBJ2-1|TRBV19
CASSITGSYNEQFF
>TRBJ2-5|TRBV5-1
CASSLAPAGAGETQYF
>TRBJ2-7|TRBV5-1
CASSLTAGQVAEQYF
>TRBJ2-7|TRBV7-2
CASSLWESDEQYF
>TRBJ1-2|TRBV7-2
CASRPQGANYGYTF
>TRBJ1-1|TRBV6-5
CASRQTGAGPEAFF
>TRBJ2-7|TRBV6-5
CASTKPSSYEQYF
>TRBJ2-7|TRBV20-1
CSASNAAYEQYF
>TRBJ1-2|TRBV5-8
CASSLEGALGYGYTF
>TRBJ1-2|TRBV10-1
CASSESGIYGYTF
>TRBJ2-1|TRBV7-8
CASWKTGEYNEQFF
>TRBJ2-1|TRBV3-1/TRBV3-2
CASSQVGGSKSEQFF
>TRBJ2-6|TRBV24-1
CATSEQGAGANVLTF
>TRBJ2-2|TRBV7-9
CASSLGASGATGELFF
>TRBJ2-6|TRBV28
CASPLWANVLTF
>TRBJ2-5|TRBV11-2
CASSFSAGAQETQYF
>TRBJ2-7|TRBV5-4
CASSLDGTVHEQYF